This T cell receptor beta chain was documented in a study of blood T cells in healthy people across ages. This clonotype was detected a few times. A second PCR, run for about 7 to 12 cycles, used a sample-barcoded 5' primer plus a J-beta primer mix. TCRdb re-analysed the 5' RACE reads in MiXCR, keeping a single row per CDR3 protein. The sample shows about 1.4 million distinct CDR3 sequences, approximately 59% of them seen only once. The length of the CDR3 is 15 residues. CDR1 MNHEY and CDR2 SVGEGT come from the germline V gene. V dropped 6 bases and J dropped 2 bases, with 15 bases sitting between them. They isolated at least 7 million PBMCs from each sample. Every sample gave at least 5.5 micrograms of total RNA when it was extracted.

Sequencing was carried out using blood. The rearrangement uses TRBV6-2 or TRBV6-3 and TRBJ2-3; D perhaps matches TRBD2 (7 bases). The TCR was taken from a man younger than 35 in good health. In nucleotides, the CDR3 is TGTGCCAGCAGAGGGGGGGTTCCTGACACAGATACGCAGTATTTT. Translating gives CASRGGVPDTDTQYF.